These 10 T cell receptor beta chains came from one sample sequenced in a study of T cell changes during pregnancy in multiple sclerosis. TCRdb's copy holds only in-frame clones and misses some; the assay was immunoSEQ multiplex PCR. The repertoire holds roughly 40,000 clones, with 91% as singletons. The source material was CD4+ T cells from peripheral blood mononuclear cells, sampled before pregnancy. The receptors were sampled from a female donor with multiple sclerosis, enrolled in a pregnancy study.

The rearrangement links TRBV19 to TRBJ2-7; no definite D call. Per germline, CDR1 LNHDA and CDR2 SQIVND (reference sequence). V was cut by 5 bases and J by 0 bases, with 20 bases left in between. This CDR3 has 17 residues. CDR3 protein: CASSAETNPPYSYEQYF. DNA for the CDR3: TGTGCCAGTAGTGCCGAGACAAATCCCCCTTACTCCTACGAGCAGTACTTC.

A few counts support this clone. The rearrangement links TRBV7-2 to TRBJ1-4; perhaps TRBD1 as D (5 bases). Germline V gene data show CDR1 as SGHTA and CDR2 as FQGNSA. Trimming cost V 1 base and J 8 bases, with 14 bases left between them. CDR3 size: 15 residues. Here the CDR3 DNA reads TGTGCCAGCAGCTTAGGCGCCAGGGAACGAGAAAAACTGTTTTTT. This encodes CASSLGAREREKLFF.

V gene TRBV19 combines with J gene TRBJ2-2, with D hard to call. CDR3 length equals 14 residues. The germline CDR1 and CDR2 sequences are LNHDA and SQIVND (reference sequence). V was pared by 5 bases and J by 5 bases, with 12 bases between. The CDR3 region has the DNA TGTGCCAGTAGTGCACTTGATCCAACCGGGGAGCTGTTTTTT. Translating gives CASSALDPTGELFF.

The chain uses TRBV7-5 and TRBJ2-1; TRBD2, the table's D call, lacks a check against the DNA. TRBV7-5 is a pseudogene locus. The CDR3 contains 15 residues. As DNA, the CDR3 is TGTGTCAGACAGGTCAAGGCCCTGGGGGGCAATGAGCAGTTCTTC. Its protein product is CVRQVKALGGNEQFF.

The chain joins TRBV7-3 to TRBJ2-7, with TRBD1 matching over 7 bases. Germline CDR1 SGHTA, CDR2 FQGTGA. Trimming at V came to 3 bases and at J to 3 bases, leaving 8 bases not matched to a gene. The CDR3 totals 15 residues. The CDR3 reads CASSFSTGNFYEQYF. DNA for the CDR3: TGTGCCAGCAGCTTTTCGACAGGGAATTTCTACGAGCAGTACTTC.

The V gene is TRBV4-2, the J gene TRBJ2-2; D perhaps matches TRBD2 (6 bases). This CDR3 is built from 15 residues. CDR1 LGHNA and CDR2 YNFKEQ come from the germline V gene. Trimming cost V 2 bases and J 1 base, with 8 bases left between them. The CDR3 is CASSQIAVNTGELFF. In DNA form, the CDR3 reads TGTGCCAGCAGCCAAATAGCGGTGAACACCGGGGAGCTGTTTTTT.

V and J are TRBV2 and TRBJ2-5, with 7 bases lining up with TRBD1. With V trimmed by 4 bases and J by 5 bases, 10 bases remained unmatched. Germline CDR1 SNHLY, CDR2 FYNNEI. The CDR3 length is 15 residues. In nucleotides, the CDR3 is TGTGCCAGCAGTGCCGGGACAGCAAGGTGGGAGACCCAGTACTTC. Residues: CASSAGTARWETQYF. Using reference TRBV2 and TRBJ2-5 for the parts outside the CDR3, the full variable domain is EPEVTQTPSHQVTQMGQEVILRCVPISNHLYFYWYRQILGQKVEFLVSFYNNEISEKSEIFDDQFSVERPDGSNFTLKIRSTKLEDSAMYFCASSAGTARWETQYFGPGTRLLVL.

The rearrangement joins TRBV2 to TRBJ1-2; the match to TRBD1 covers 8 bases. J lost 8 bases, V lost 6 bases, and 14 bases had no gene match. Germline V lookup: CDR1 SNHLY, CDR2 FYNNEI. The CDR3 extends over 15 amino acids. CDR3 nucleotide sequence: TGTGCCAGCAGGGAGGACAGGGTTGCCTCGTGGGGCTACACCTTC. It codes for CASREDRVASWGYTF. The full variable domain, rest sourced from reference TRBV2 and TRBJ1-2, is EPEVTQTPSHQVTQMGQEVILRCVPISNHLYFYWYRQILGQKVEFLVSFYNNEISEKSEIFDDQFSVERPDGSNFTLKIRSTKLEDSAMYFCASREDRVASWGYTFGSGTRLTVV.

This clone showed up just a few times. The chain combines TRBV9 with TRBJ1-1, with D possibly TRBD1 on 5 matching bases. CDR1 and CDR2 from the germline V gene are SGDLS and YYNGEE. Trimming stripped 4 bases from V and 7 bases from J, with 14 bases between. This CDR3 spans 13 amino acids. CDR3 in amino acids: CASSPGLYGEAFF. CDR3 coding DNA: TGTGCCAGCAGCCCAGGGTTATACGGTGAAGCTTTCTTT.

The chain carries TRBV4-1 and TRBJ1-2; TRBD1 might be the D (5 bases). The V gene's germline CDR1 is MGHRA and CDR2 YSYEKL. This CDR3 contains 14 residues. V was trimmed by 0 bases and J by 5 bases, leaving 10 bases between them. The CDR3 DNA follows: TGCGCCAGCAGCCAAGAAGGCAGGGTGTATGGCTACACCTTC. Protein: CASSQEGRVYGYTF.